This is a list of T cell receptor beta chains from one sample in a study of CD8 T cells in Susac syndrome. TCRdb used MiXCR to reprocess the immunoSEQ multiplex PCR reads, holding one entry per CDR3 protein. The table has more than 200,000 distinct CDR3 sequences, around 90% seen once. Sequencing used CD8+ T cells from PBMCs. Receptors originate from a human donor with multiple sclerosis. Both conserved end residues are part of each CDR3. A D gene is named only where the DNA matches it firmly. Clone size appears in some rows only: once, few, many, or a class for an expanded clone.

TRBV6-5	TRBJ2-7	.	.	CASSYSWGPYEQYF	TGTGCCAGCAGTTACTCTTGGGGTCCCTACGAGCAGTACTTC
TRBV6-6	TRBJ1-1	once	.	CASEYRVEHTEAFF	TGTGCCAGCGAATACCGAGTGGAGCACACTGAAGCTTTCTTT
TRBV19	TRBJ1-3	.	.	CASSITLRAAISGNTIYF	TGTGCCAGTAGTATCACTCTAAGGGCCGCGATCTCTGGAAACACCATATATTTT
TRBV7-6	TRBJ2-3	.	.	CASSLGGRSTDTQYF	TGTGCCAGCAGCTTAGGGGGCAGGAGCACAGATACGCAGTATTTT
TRBV9	TRBJ2-7	once	.	CASSVGGPPGGHEQYF	TGTGCCAGCAGCGTAGGGGGTCCCCCCGGGGGCCACGAGCAGTACTTC
TRBV29-1	TRBJ1-1	.	TRBD1	CSVVGKGAILRAFF	TGCAGCGTTGTGGGGAAGGGGGCGATTCTCAGGGCTTTCTTT
TRBV12-3/TRBV12-4	TRBJ2-2	.	TRBD2	CASSYSGRAFTGELFF	TGTGCCAGCAGTTATAGCGGGAGGGCCTTCACCGGGGAGCTGTTTTTT
TRBV7-2	TRBJ2-3	.	TRBD2	CASSLGLAGSYTDTQYF	TGTGCCAGCAGCTTAGGTTTAGCGGGGTCGTACACAGATACGCAGTATTTT
TRBV5-4	TRBJ1-2	.	TRBD1	CASSLTGTGFFGYTF	TGTGCCAGCAGCTTAACCGGGACAGGATTCTTTGGCTACACCTTC
TRBV24-1	TRBJ2-1	.	.	CATSALSAARNEQFF	TGTGCCACCAGTGCCCTCTCGGCTGCAAGGAATGAGCAGTTCTTC
TRBV7-6	TRBJ2-3	.	.	CASSHTGSDTQYF	TGTGCCAGCAGCCATACAGGGTCAGATACGCAGTATTTT
TRBV7-9	TRBJ1-1	.	.	CASSLGPLEAENTEAFF	TGTGCCAGCAGCTTAGGGCCTTTGGAGGCGGAGAACACTGAAGCTTTCTTT
TRBV7-6	TRBJ2-7	.	TRBD2	CASSALSSPLAGVGYEQYF	TGTGCCAGCAGCGCTCTATCCAGCCCACTAGCGGGGGTCGGGTACGAGCAGTACTTC
TRBV7-2	TRBJ2-5	.	.	CASSLKVAQGRGETQYF	TGTGCCAGCAGCTTAAAGGTGGCGCAGGGGAGGGGAGAGACCCAGTACTTC
TRBV4-2	TRBJ2-2	.	.	CASSQITGELFF	TGTGCCAGCAGCCAAATTACCGGGGAGCTGTTTTTT
TRBV5-4	TRBJ2-1	.	TRBD1	CASSFTGVEQFF	TGTGCCAGCAGCTTCACAGGGGTTGAGCAGTTCTTC
TRBV29-1	TRBJ2-1	.	.	CSVEVGPDYNEQFF	TGCAGCGTTGAGGTTGGCCCAGATTACAATGAGCAGTTCTTC
TRBV7-9	TRBJ1-1	.	.	CASSLLSRNTEAFF	TGTGCCAGCAGCCTTTTATCCAGGAACACTGAAGCTTTCTTT
TRBV5-4	TRBJ2-1	.	.	CASSFRPLEASSYNEQFF	TGTGCCAGCAGCTTTCGCCCTCTTGAAGCTAGCTCCTACAATGAGCAGTTCTTC
TRBV7-9	TRBJ2-1	.	TRBD2	CASSLGTSGILGLREQFF	TGTGCCAGCAGCTTAGGGACTAGCGGGATCCTTGGTCTTCGTGAGCAGTTCTTC
TRBV7-9	TRBJ1-1	.	.	CASSLMGPKNTEAFF	TGTGCCAGCAGCTTGATGGGGCCCAAGAACACTGAAGCTTTCTTT
TRBV7-9	TRBJ2-3	once	TRBD2	CASSFDGAGTDTQYF	TGTGCCAGCAGCTTCGATGGAGCGGGAACCGATACGCAGTATTTT
TRBV3-1	TRBJ2-2	.	.	CASSFEPYTGELFF	TGTGCCAGCAGCTTTGAGCCCTACACCGGGGAGCTGTTTTTT
TRBV7-9	TRBJ2-7	.	TRBD1	CASSSLGTGTYEQYF	TGTGCCAGCAGCTCCCTCGGGACAGGGACCTACGAGCAGTACTTC
TRBV13	TRBJ2-7	.	.	CASSHGRTDSYEQYF	TGTGCCAGCAGCCACGGTCGGACGGACTCCTACGAGCAGTACTTC
TRBV13	TRBJ2-1	.	TRBD2	CASSAGTSGRENEQFF	TGTGCCAGCAGCGCAGGGACTAGCGGGAGGGAGAATGAGCAGTTCTTC
TRBV10-3	TRBJ2-7	.	.	CATRGDNSYEQYF	TGTGCCACCAGAGGGGACAACTCCTACGAGCAGTACTTC
TRBV3-1	TRBJ1-2	.	TRBD1	CASSQVKGTVYYGYTF	TGTGCCAGCAGCCAAGTTAAGGGGACAGTGTACTATGGCTACACCTTC
TRBV19	TRBJ2-7	.	TRBD1	CASSPRTGDEQYF	TGTGCCAGTAGTCCCCGGACAGGGGACGAGCAGTACTTC
TRBV7-2	TRBJ2-3	.	.	CASSDPYGVTDTQYF	TGTGCCAGCAGCGATCCGTATGGGGTCACAGATACGCAGTATTTT
TRBV4-1	TRBJ1-1	.	.	CASSHAAGWTEAFF	TGCGCCAGCAGCCACGCCGCGGGCTGGACTGAAGCTTTCTTT
TRBV2	TRBJ1-1	.	.	CASSEALSRRERLENTEAFF	TGTGCCAGCAGTGAAGCGCTTTCCCGGCGGGAAAGGCTGGAGAACACTGAAGCTTTCTTT
TRBV29-1	TRBJ2-1	.	TRBD2	CSARTSGYNEQFF	TGCAGCGCCCGGACTAGCGGTTACAATGAGCAGTTCTTC
TRBV9	TRBJ2-1	.	.	CASSSLWYPHNEQFF	TGTGCCAGCAGCTCTCTCTGGTACCCTCACAATGAGCAGTTCTTC
TRBV27	TRBJ2-7	.	.	CASSNEGYEQYF	TGTGCCAGCTCTAATGAGGGATACGAGCAGTACTTC
TRBV6-5	TRBJ1-1	once	TRBD1	CASSYAPKTGNMNTEAFF	TGTGCCAGCAGTTACGCCCCCAAGACAGGGAACATGAACACTGAAGCTTTCTTT
TRBV3-1	TRBJ2-1	.	.	CASSQALYNEQFF	TGTGCCAGCAGCCAAGCGCTCTACAATGAGCAGTTCTTC
TRBV4-1	TRBJ1-1	.	.	CASSQGGQHTEAFF	TGCGCCAGCAGCCAAGGGGGGCAGCACACTGAAGCTTTCTTT
TRBV11-2	TRBJ1-2	.	.	CASSSDSYGYTF	TGTGCCAGCAGCTCCGACTCCTATGGCTACACCTTC
TRBV15	TRBJ2-3	.	.	CATSRTASTDTQYF	TGTGCCACCAGCAGGACAGCTAGCACAGATACGCAGTATTTT
TRBV5-1	TRBJ2-3	.	TRBD2	CASSLARGGLAATDTQYF	TGCGCCAGCAGCTTGGCCCGGGGTGGGCTAGCGGCTACAGATACGCAGTATTTT
TRBV2	TRBJ2-7	.	.	CASRGNSYYEQYF	TGTGCCAGCAGAGGAAACTCCTACTACGAGCAGTACTTC
TRBV15	TRBJ2-7	.	.	CATRGTTRYEQYF	TGTGCCACCAGAGGGACCACCCGATACGAGCAGTACTTC
TRBV23-1	TRBJ2-5	.	TRBD2	CASIPWGGEETQYF	TGCGCCAGCATCCCCTGGGGGGGGGAAGAGACCCAGTACTTC
TRBV3-1	TRBJ2-7	.	.	CASSQELKGGYEQYF	TGTGCCAGCAGCCAAGAACTTAAGGGAGGTTACGAGCAGTACTTC
TRBV15	TRBJ2-1	.	.	CATSRESRVNEQFF	TGTGCCACCAGCAGAGAATCCAGAGTCAATGAGCAGTTCTTC
TRBV4-1	TRBJ2-1	.	.	CASSAEAAGIEQFF	TGCGCCAGCAGCGCGGAGGCGGCAGGGATTGAGCAGTTCTTC